One and the same sample provided the 26 T cell receptor beta chains below, sequenced in a study of regulatory T cells in long-lasting Graves disease. Sample time point: newly diagnosed GD, antithyroid drugs for less than 3 months. The TCR library used RNA extracted from PBMCs. Arm-PCR with iRepertoire HTBI primers amplified the CDR3 regions for these TCR beta libraries. Each CDR3 protein gets one entry after TCRdb re-called the multiplex PCR reads with MiXCR. The sample holds 350,000 to 400,000 distinct CDR3 sequences, 15% to 17% seen once. Material: peripheral blood mononuclear cells (PBMCs), obtained at new diagnosis, from a patient treated with antithyroid drugs. Source of these receptors: a female donor with Graves disease.

V usage is TRBV4-3 and J usage is TRBJ1-1, with D tentatively TRBD1 (5 bases). The CDR3 is 14 amino acids. CDR1 is LGHNA and CDR2 is YSLEER in the germline V gene. V was pared by 0 bases and J by 3 bases, with 8 bases between. The CDR3: CASSQERGDTEAFF. CDR3 nucleotide sequence: TGCGCCAGCAGCCAAGAACGAGGGGACACTGAAGCTTTCTTT.

This clonotype was seen a few times. A read error is the likely source, as a far larger clone sits one nucleotide away. The V gene is TRBV11-1, the J gene TRBJ2-2; D is uncertain. Germline lookup yields CDR1 SGHAT and CDR2 FQDESV (reference sequence). CDR3 length equals 13 residues. V lost 5 bases and J lost 7, with 11 bases in between. CDR3 amino acids: CASSSQLNGELFF. CDR3 nucleotides: TGTGCCAGCAGCAGCCAACTTAACGGGGAGCTGTTTTTT.

This clonotype was observed at least ten times. The V and J genes are TRBV6-2 or TRBV6-3 and TRBJ2-1, with 14 positions matching TRBD2. CDR1 MNHEY and CDR2 SVGEGT come from the germline V gene. Trimming at V came to 6 bases and at J to 2 bases, leaving 3 bases not matched to a gene. The CDR3 is made up of 16 amino acids. The DNA of the CDR3 is TGTGCCAGCAGGAGACTAGCGGGGGGGCCCTACAATGAGCAGTTCTTC. As protein: CASRRLAGGPYNEQFF.

This clonotype occurred many times. The V gene is TRBV19, the J gene TRBJ1-2; D might be TRBD1 (5 bases). Trimming took off 1 base at V and 6 bases at J, with 12 bases between the two ends. This CDR3 spans 14 amino acids. Germline CDR1 reads LNHDA; CDR2 reads SQIVND (reference sequence). The DNA of the CDR3 is TGTGCCAGTAGTATAGGAGCAGGGCAAGATGGCTACACCTTC. This sequence encodes CASSIGAGQDGYTF.

This clonotype was observed many times. V gene TRBV5-1 combines with J gene TRBJ1-2; D unclear. The CDR3 length is 13 residues. CDR1 and CDR2 (germline): SGHRS, YFSETQ. Trimming removed 0 bases from V and 4 bases from J, with 7 bases in between. The CDR3: CASSLAAAYGYTF. CDR3 coding DNA: TGCGCCAGCAGCTTGGCGGCCGCCTATGGCTACACCTTC.

This clonotype was counted only a few times. V usage is TRBV11-2 and J usage is TRBJ2-1; 7 bases agree with TRBD1. The CDR3 has 15 residues. Germline lookup yields CDR1 SGHAT and CDR2 FQNNGV. J was trimmed by 2 bases and V by 3 bases; bases with no gene match: 4. DNA for the CDR3: TGTGCCAGCAGCTTTAGACAGGGTGCCTACAATGAGCAGTTCTTC. Translation: CASSFRQGAYNEQFF.

This clonotype turned up a few times. The DNA for the CDR3 is TGTGCCAGCAGCTTGGGCTTTGGCGGATTGGAGCAGTTCTTC. This codes for CASSLGFGGLEQFF. The chain recombines TRBV5-4 with TRBJ2-1; D ambiguous. The CDR3 loop spans 14 amino acids. Trimming removed 0 bases from V and 10 bases from J, with 14 bases in between. Germline CDR1 SGHNT, CDR2 YYREEE (reference sequence).

This clonotype was counted many times. The chain couples TRBV3-1 to TRBJ1-4; no definite D call. The CDR3 covers 12 residues. Trimming shortened V by 0 bases and J by 7 bases, and 3 bases separated the two germline ends. CDR1 and CDR2 from the germline V gene are LGHDT and YNNKEL (reference sequence). The CDR3 region is CASSQETEKLFF. CDR3 DNA sequence: TGTGCCAGCAGCCAAGAGACTGAAAAACTGTTTTTT. The full variable domain, its missing parts supplied by reference TRBV3-1 and TRBJ1-4, is DTAVSQTPKYLVTQMGNDKSIKCEQNLGHDTMYWYKQDSKKFLKIMFSYNNKELIINETVPNRFSPKSPDKAHLNLHINSLELGDSAVYFCASSQETEKLFFGSGTQLSVL.

The chain couples TRBV9 to TRBJ2-7, with 9 bases matching TRBD1. The CDR3 has 15 amino acids. The germline gives CDR1 SGDLS, CDR2 YYNGEE. Trimming at V came to 5 bases and at J to 8 bases, leaving 14 bases not matched to a gene. The DNA for the CDR3 is TGTGCCAGCAGTGGGGGCGGGGGACAGGGCGTTCAGCAGTACTTC. Translating gives CASSGGGGQGVQQYF.

This clonotype was seen many times. The rearrangement links TRBV4-2 to TRBJ2-2; D is unclear. The germline gives CDR1 LGHNA, CDR2 YNFKEQ. V was cut by 3 bases and J by 4 bases, with 9 bases left in between. The CDR3 extends over 14 amino acids. The CDR3 is CASSQGSSTGELFF. The CDR3 DNA is TGTGCCAGCAGCCAGGGGTCGAGCACCGGGGAGCTGTTTTTT.

V is TRBV6-1 and J is TRBJ2-2; 10 bases map to TRBD1. The length of the CDR3 is 14 residues. Trimming at V came to 9 bases and at J to 5 bases, leaving 6 bases not matched to a gene. Germline lookup yields CDR1 MNHNS and CDR2 SASEGT. In DNA form, the CDR3 reads TGTGCCAGTTTCCGGGACAGGGGTACCGGGGAGCTGTTTTTT. It encodes CASFRDRGTGELFF.

This clonotype has ten or more counts. The rearrangement joins TRBV7-9 to TRBJ1-2; TRBD1 aligns across 9 bases. This CDR3 has 18 residues. Trimming at V came to 2 bases and at J to 6 bases, leaving 16 bases not matched to a gene. Per the germline V gene, CDR1 is SEHNR and CDR2 is FQNEAQ (reference sequence). This chain's CDR3 is CASSLSASGQGGRNGYTF. CDR3 DNA: TGTGCCAGCAGCTTATCTGCTTCGGGACAGGGTGGGAGAAATGGCTACACCTTC.

Remarks on this clonotype: This is likely an artifact of a read error, given a far larger clone one base away. V gene TRBV10-3 combines with J gene TRBJ2-3; D gene ambiguous. CDR1 and CDR2 from the germline V gene are ENHRY and SYGVKD. This CDR3 has 17 amino acids. V shed 5 bases and J shed 6 bases, with 24 bases lying between them. The chain's CDR3 is CAISFPPSTTPFDTQYF. CDR3 bases: TGTGCCATCAGTTTTCCCCCTTCGACAACTCCTTTCGATACGCAGTATTTT.

J is TRBJ2-1 and V is TRBV19, with 10 bases matching TRBD2. The DNA end lines up better with TRBJ2-7; the J call may be wrong. Germline CDR1 LNHDA, CDR2 SQIVND (reference sequence). The length of the CDR3 is 16 residues. Here the CDR3 reads CATRLAGDSSYNEQYF. CDR3 bases: TGTGCCACCCGACTAGCGGGCGATTCCTCCTACAATGAGCAGTACTTC.

The chain joins TRBV27 to TRBJ2-7, with 7 bases aligning to TRBD2. CDR3 length: 15 residues. Per the germline V gene, CDR1 is MNHEY and CDR2 is SMNVEV (reference sequence). V dropped 2 bases and J dropped 2; count of bases not matched to a gene: 6. CDR3 amino acids: CASSLRASGTYEQYF. The CDR3 coding sequence is TGTGCCAGCAGTTTACGGGCTAGCGGCACCTACGAGCAGTACTTC.

The V and J genes are TRBV12-3 or TRBV12-4 and TRBJ2-2; D unclear. CDR3 length equals 14 residues. The V end lost 6 bases, the J end lost 7 bases, and 15 bases lay between the germline ends. The CDR3 coding sequence is TGTGCCAGCAGCACAGAGGAAGGTGACGGGGAGCTGTTTTTT. It is translated as CASSTEEGDGELFF.

This clonotype came up a few times. The J gene is TRBJ1-4, the V gene TRBV6-4, with 11 positions matching TRBD1. Germline V gene data show CDR1 as MRHNA and CDR2 as SNTAGT. This CDR3 has 16 amino acids. J lost 7 bases, V lost 7 bases, and 11 bases had no gene match. As DNA, the CDR3 is TGTGCCAGCATCTATGGGACAGGGGGAAATTTTGAAAAACTGTTTTTT. This gives the protein CASIYGTGGNFEKLFF.

This rearrangement joins TRBV10-2 to TRBJ1-5, with 7 positions matching TRBD1. Germline-derived CDR1 and CDR2 are WSHSY and SAAADI. After removal of 2 bases from V and 2 bases from J, the junction contained 15 bases not matched to a gene. CDR3 length: 19 amino acids. The CDR3 sequence is CASSEPKAQGEGRNQPQHF. The CDR3 DNA sequence: TGCGCCAGCAGTGAGCCTAAGGCTCAGGGGGAGGGACGCAATCAGCCCCAGCATTTT.

The genes are TRBV30 and TRBJ2-3; weak D call: TRBD2 (5 bases). Germline CDR1 is GTSNPN and CDR2 is SVGIG (reference sequence). There are 14 residues in the CDR3. V lost 3 bases, J lost 0 bases, and 10 bases lay in between. In DNA, the CDR3 is TGTGCCTGGAGGCGGGCCCCTAGCACAGATACGCAGTATTTT. Translation gives CAWRRAPSTDTQYF.

This clonotype was picked up one time. The CDR3 nucleotides are TGCAGTGCTAGAGGGGTGGGACGGTTTAGCACAGATACGCAGTATTTT. This translates into CSARGVGRFSTDTQYF. The chain carries TRBV20-1 and TRBJ2-3; D is possibly TRBD1 or TRBD2 (5 bases each). Trimming shortened V by 1 base and J by 0 bases, and 14 bases separated the two germline ends. The CDR3 covers 16 residues. CDR1 is DFQATT and CDR2 is SNEGSKA in the germline V gene (reference sequence).

This clonotype was seen only a few times. The DNA of the CDR3 is TGTGCCTGGACCCAAGCGGAGACCTTCACAGATACGCAGTATTTT. Translating gives CAWTQAETFTDTQYF. The chain recombines TRBV30 with TRBJ2-3, with D tentatively TRBD2 (5 bases). The CDR3 length is 15 residues. Germline CDR1 reads GTSNPN; CDR2 reads SVGIG (reference sequence). V lost 4 bases to trimming and J lost 2 bases, with 16 bases between them.

This clonotype appeared many times. The genes are TRBV6-1 and TRBJ1-1; the D gene is possibly TRBD1 (6 bases). Germline lookup yields CDR1 MNHNS and CDR2 SASEGT. This CDR3 contains 15 residues. Trimming shortened V by 6 bases and J by 3 bases, and 17 bases separated the two germline ends. The CDR3 DNA reads as TGTGCCAGCAGAGGGACCGGGGGCCTTTACACTGAAGCTTTCTTT. It encodes CASRGTGGLYTEAFF.

In its sample, this clonotype was seen many times. The chain is built from TRBV20-1 and TRBJ2-3; 9 bases line up with TRBD2. CDR3 size: 16 residues. V trimming: 0 bases; J trimming: 3 bases; junction bases outside the gene matches: 7. Germline assignment: CDR1 DFQATT and CDR2 SNEGSKA (reference sequence). The CDR3 DNA reads as TGCAGTGCTAGAGATTTTAGCGGGAGTCGGACAGATACGCAGTATTTT. Translation: CSARDFSGSRTDTQYF.

This chain joins TRBV20-1 and TRBJ2-1, with 8 bases lining up with TRBD2. Trimming removed 6 bases from V and 7 bases from J; junction bases left unmatched: 14. The length of the CDR3 is 15 residues. The germline V gene encodes CDR1 DFQATT and CDR2 SNEGSKA (reference sequence). The CDR3 DNA is TGCAGTGCCCCAGATAGCGGGACTGAAGGTAATGAGCAGTTCTTC. The encoded protein is CSAPDSGTEGNEQFF.

This clonotype was counted at least ten times. The chain uses TRBV15 and TRBJ1-6, with D possibly being TRBD1 (6 bases). Germline V lookup: CDR1 LNHNV, CDR2 YYDKDF (reference sequence). The CDR3 covers 14 residues. The V end lost 5 bases, the J end lost 8 bases, and 13 bases lay between the germline ends. The CDR3 here is CATSPQGKDSPLHF. In nucleotides, the CDR3 is TGTGCCACCAGCCCCCAGGGGAAGGATTCACCCCTCCACTTT.

This clonotype was seen many times. The chain uses TRBV29-1 and TRBJ1-1, with D possibly matching TRBD1 (5 bases). CDR3 size: 12 residues. CDR1 is SQVTM, CDR2 ANQGSEA, per germline. The V end lost 4 bases, the J end lost 1 base, and 7 bases lay between the germline ends. CDR3 region: CSVGGWNTEAFF. The CDR3 nucleotides are TGCAGCGTTGGGGGGTGGAACACTGAAGCTTTCTTT. Filled out from reference TRBV29-1 and TRBJ1-1, the complete variable domain reads SAVISQKPSRDICQRGTSLTIQCQVDSQVTMMFWYRQQPGQSLTLIATANQGSEATYESGFVIDKFPISRPNLTFSTLTVSNMSPEDSSIYLCSVGGWNTEAFFGQGTRLTVV.